This T cell receptor beta chain emerged from a study of breast tumors, draining lymph nodes, adjacent tissues. Study-wide results and caveats: Tumors had less TCR diversity than lymph nodes, more than nontumor tissue. The lymph node origin of tumor T cells was framed as consistent with a hypothesis, not demonstrated. Luminal-like breast cancer showed significantly higher tumor–nontumor repertoire similarity than basal-like. Findings are consistent with lymph node origin and intratumoral expansion of most tumor T cells.

MiXCR was run by TCRdb on the multiplex PCR reads, yielding one entry per CDR3 protein. The data show 160,000 or so distinct CDR3 sequences, 30% to 40% seen once. By its share, this clonotype is medium-sized (0.01 to 0.1%). Its target is unknown. Samples came from axillary lymph nodes draining the breast cancer. This receptor was taken from a female donor with breast cancer. Some clones in this sample may be carry-over from other donors' samples. Sequences were obtained from axillary lymph node tissue.

The CDR3 protein is CASRGGRLAGAIDTQYF. The CDR3 DNA sequence: TGTGCCAGCCGCGGAGGGAGGTTAGCGGGAGCAATAGATACGCAGTATTTT. The V call is TRBV7-9, the J call TRBJ2-3; TRBD2 matches at 9 bases. CDR3 size: 17 residues. Germline CDR1 and CDR2: SEHNR and FQNEAQ (reference sequence). V trimming: 8 bases; J trimming: 5 bases; junction bases outside the gene matches: 17.